This TCR beta chain was profiled in a study of shared clonotypes between healthy human individuals. As for the study in general: Contributing individuals were a couple of females and three males aged 18 to 49.

Samples underwent the assay at deep level. Clones were read by immunoSEQ multiplex PCR, and TCRdb kept only the in-frame ones, dropping some. Seen here are some 360,000 clones, around 70% observed once, and the top ten hold about 10%. Investigators divided CD4+ cells into CD45RA+ naive and CD45RA-negative memory subsets. The V gene's germline CDR1 is KGHSH and CDR2 LQKENI. V was clipped by 6 bases and J by 2 bases, with 10 bases between them. This CDR3 has 13 amino acids. Sequenced: memory CD4+ T cells sorted from blood. Subset denoted: CD45RA-negative fraction. This chain connects TRBV18 to TRBJ2-5; possible D gene TRBD1, 5 bases. The clonotype was recovered from a man in his thirties or forties in good health. This CDR3 reads CASSQDMQETQYF. CDR3 nucleotides: TGTGCCAGCTCCCAGGACATGCAAGAGACCCAGTACTTC.